This T cell receptor beta chain was recovered during a study of cytomegalovirus exposure and HLA in healthy donors. Germline lookup yields CDR1 MRHNA and CDR2 SNTAGT. This CDR3 is built from 19 residues. V shed 0 bases, J shed 0 bases, and the junction held 13 bases outside the gene matches. Notes on this clone: What it recognizes is unknown.

PCR employed 60 Vbeta and 13 Jbeta primers. Some clones are missing from TCRdb's copy, which holds only in-frame ones; the method was immunoSEQ multiplex PCR. The table lists 180,000 or so clones, 70% to 80% of them singletons. Study-wide results and limits: Trimming of TCR beta V- and J-genes showed a link, identified in a later analysis, to a missense DCLRE1C variant. In vitro assays verified that a few CMV-associated chains recognized CMV antigens specifically.

Material: PBMCs. This sequence joins TRBV6-4 and TRBJ1-2, with 7 positions matching TRBD1. This clonotype was sampled from a man between 18 and 29 years old in good health and CMV-seronegative. CDR3 in DNA: TGTGCCAGCAGTGACTCAGCCGTCCCGGGACAGTATCCTAACTATGGCTACACCTTC. This sequence encodes CASSDSAVPGQYPNYGYTF.